A selection of T cell receptor beta chains follows, all from one sample in a study of T-cell memory formation after mild COVID-19. TCRdb reprocessed the 5' RACE reads via MiXCR and lists one record per CDR3 protein. The repertoire holds 300,000 or so distinct CDR3 sequences, with about 16% as singletons. Material: PBMCs or a T cell subset sorted from them (not recorded which). The source is a man aged 18-30 years who had mild COVID-19 (a few samples of this study predate the infection). Cell type and time point are not known. The CDR3 runs from the conserved cysteine through the conserved F or W. D genes are given only for firm matches.

v_call,j_call,d_call,cdr3_aa
TRBV2,TRBJ2-3,NA,CASIPPRGDTQYF
TRBV7-9,TRBJ1-2,NA,CASSLDGYTF
TRBV20-1,TRBJ2-3,NA,CSAREGFSTDTQYF
TRBV5-1,TRBJ2-1,TRBD1,CASSLGGQGTEQFF
TRBV5-1,TRBJ2-5,NA,CASSSGTQETQYF
TRBV12-3/TRBV12-4,TRBJ1-6,NA,CASSLAGRETGSPLHF
TRBV20-1,TRBJ2-2,NA,CSAQPGRRGGELFF
TRBV7-9,TRBJ2-2,TRBD1,CASSLGQGDGELFF
TRBV5-1,TRBJ1-1,NA,CASSLFRAGNTEAFF
TRBV4-3,TRBJ2-7,TRBD1,CASSLRDSGTYEQYF
TRBV12-3/TRBV12-4,TRBJ2-3,NA,CASKRGRGTDTQYF
TRBV20-1,TRBJ1-2,NA,CSARDWFLGYGYTF
TRBV20-1,TRBJ1-1,NA,CSAQRSGSGSTEAFF
TRBV12-3/TRBV12-4,TRBJ2-2,TRBD1,CASTPRGQTNTGELFF
TRBV7-2,TRBJ2-3,NA,CASSFDSARTQYF
TRBV9,TRBJ2-2,TRBD1,CASSVALTGRELFF
TRBV2,TRBJ1-1,NA,CASSEQQAGRTEAFF
TRBV29-1,TRBJ1-5,TRBD1,CSIGTGGNQPQHF
TRBV5-1,TRBJ2-5,NA,CASSPSTAETQYF
TRBV3-1,TRBJ1-1,NA,CASSQDRSETEAFF
TRBV5-1,TRBJ2-3,TRBD2,CASSSGGPTDTQYF
TRBV4-1,TRBJ2-2,NA,CASSQERRSWAGELFF
TRBV20-1,TRBJ1-5,TRBD1,CSAGGQVNQPQHF
TRBV4-3,TRBJ2-3,NA,CASSEQGRGDTQYF
TRBV20-1,TRBJ2-7,TRBD1,CSAYRTGGGEQYF
TRBV20-1,TRBJ1-2,NA,CSAGGGYGYTF
TRBV5-1,TRBJ2-3,NA,CASTQIESTDTQYF
TRBV29-1,TRBJ2-1,TRBD1,CSEISRDSLHNEQFF
TRBV12-3/TRBV12-4,TRBJ1-6,NA,CASSLRPYNSPLHF
TRBV20-1,TRBJ2-3,NA,CSARAFVDTQYF
TRBV7-2,TRBJ2-3,TRBD2,CASSSRTSGGADTQYF
TRBV30,TRBJ2-2,TRBD1,CAWSVLAGGNTGELFF
TRBV7-9,TRBJ2-7,NA,CAYTAGTYEQYF
TRBV7-2,TRBJ1-6,NA,CAISLDDSFYNSPLHF
TRBV5-1,TRBJ2-5,NA,CASSLVPQRQETQYF
TRBV18,TRBJ2-7,TRBD1,CASSDGTGYEQYF
TRBV12-3/TRBV12-4,TRBJ2-6,NA,CASSSEGSGANVLTF
TRBV5-6,TRBJ1-1,NA,CASSLEARMNTEAFF
TRBV7-9,TRBJ2-5,NA,CASSFRGLEETQYF
TRBV18,TRBJ2-6,TRBD1,CASSLRWTGGVGANVLTF
TRBV7-3,TRBJ2-1,TRBD2,CASSVGLAGNNEQFF
TRBV5-5,TRBJ2-5,NA,CASSLPGEETQYF
TRBV2,TRBJ2-2,TRBD1,CASGGTGNTGELFF
TRBV5-1,TRBJ1-3,NA,CASSLAGPGNTIYF
TRBV6-5,TRBJ2-2,TRBD2,CASSLTLSGTRSGELFF
TRBV14,TRBJ2-1,NA,CASSQDRGASSYNEQFF
TRBV12-5,TRBJ1-1,TRBD1,CASGLGTGVTEAFF
TRBV6-2/TRBV6-3,TRBJ1-1,NA,CASSLQGESAFF
TRBV7-6,TRBJ1-4,NA,CASSLDPATNEKLFF
TRBV18,TRBJ2-2,NA,CASSTSTGVWELFF
TRBV7-2,TRBJ2-1,NA,CASSFSLGDEQFF
TRBV28,TRBJ2-3,NA,CASSIPLGGVEDTQYF
TRBV15,TRBJ2-1,TRBD1,CATSRDRTGGNEQFF
TRBV6-5,TRBJ2-7,NA,CASSSPGPPSYEQYF
TRBV6-4,TRBJ2-1,NA,CASSDRGSSYNEQFF
TRBV5-1,TRBJ2-1,NA,CASSLGVGGPIYNEQFF
TRBV2,TRBJ2-1,NA,CASKAETPYNEQFF